Listed below are T cell receptor beta chains from one sample, sequenced in a study of cytomegalovirus exposure and HLA in healthy donors. Sequenced by immunoSEQ multiplex PCR; TCRdb stores in-frame clones only, minus some. This table has about 77,000 clones, more than 75% appearing once. Sequenced material: PBMCs. These receptors all stem from a man aged 35 to 55 in good health and CMV-seronegative. CDR3s include the opening cysteine and the closing phenylalanine or tryptophan. D genes are given only for firm matches. Only part of the rows carry a size: once, few, many, or a class if the clone is expanded.

>TRBD1|TRBV19|.|TRBJ2-5
TGTGCCAGTAGTAAGACAGGGGTTCGGGAGACCCAGTACTTC
CASSKTGVRETQYF
>TRBD1|TRBV7-6|.|TRBJ2-5
TGTGCCAGCAGCACCTGGACAGGACAAGAGACCCAGTACTTC
CASSTWTGQETQYF
>.|TRBV19|.|TRBJ1-4
TGTGCCAGTTCCGGCCGGACAGCCCGGAGTGAAAAACTGTTTTTT
CASSGRTARSEKLFF
>TRBD1|TRBV10-3|.|TRBJ1-6
TGTGCCATCAGTGAGTCCCGGGACAGAAATTCACCCCTCCACTTT
CAISESRDRNSPLHF
>TRBD2|TRBV4-1|few|TRBJ2-1
TGCGCCAGCAGCCTTCCCAGGGGGACTAGCGGGGGTGCAAGGAGCTCCTACAATGAGCAGTTCTTC
CASSLPRGTSGGARSSYNEQFF
>TRBD1|TRBV5-1|.|TRBJ2-5
TGCGCCAGCAGCTCCCGACAGGGCCAAGGGGAGACCCAGTACTTC
CASSSRQGQGETQYF
>.|TRBV5-1|once|TRBJ2-7
TGCGCCAGCAGCTTGGCTGGCGGGATGAGCTCCTACGAGCAGTACTTC
CASSLAGGMSSYEQYF
>.|TRBV4-3|.|TRBJ2-2
TGCGCCAGCAGCCAAGAACCGCCGGGGAACACCGGGGAGCTGTTTTTT
CASSQEPPGNTGELFF
>TRBD1|TRBV2|.|TRBJ1-5
TGTGCCAGCAGGGGACAGTCCAATCAGCCCCAGCATTTT
CASRGQSNQPQHF
>.|TRBV5-1|.|TRBJ1-6
TGCGCCAGCAGCTTGGACAGGGATTCACCCCTCCACTTT
CASSLDRDSPLHF
>.|TRBV2|.|TRBJ2-7
TGTGCCAGCAGTGAAGAAACGGAGAGCTCCTACGAGCAGTACTTC
CASSEETESSYEQYF
>TRBD1|TRBV19|few|TRBJ2-7
TGTGCCAGTAGTCTACAGGGGGCGGCCTACGAGCAGTACTTC
CASSLQGAAYEQYF
>TRBD1|TRBV7-9|.|TRBJ1-1
TGTGCCAGCAGCCGCCCAGCCACAGGGGGTGAAGCTTTCTTT
CASSRPATGGEAFF
>TRBD1|TRBV11-2|few|TRBJ1-2
TGTGCCAGCAGCTTCCTGAAAGGGGGCATGGACTATGGCTACACCTTC
CASSFLKGGMDYGYTF
>.|TRBV30|.|TRBJ2-2
TGTGCCTGGGAACTGGGGAGCACCGGGGAGCTGTTTTTT
CAWELGSTGELFF
>TRBD1|TRBV6-4|.|TRBJ1-3
TGTGCCAGCAGCCGCGGACAGGGGAGGCCCTCTGGAAACACCATATATTTT
CASSRGQGRPSGNTIYF
>.|TRBV5-1|few|TRBJ1-5
TGCGCCAGCAGCAAGGGGCCAGAGGGCAATCAGCCCCAGCATTTT
CASSKGPEGNQPQHF
>.|TRBV9|.|TRBJ1-3
TGTGCCAGCAGCGTAGTGGGGGGGACTGGAAACACCATATATTTT
CASSVVGGTGNTIYF
>.|TRBV2|.|TRBJ2-3
TGTGCCAGCAGCCTTATGAGGGATACGCAGTATTTT
CASSLMRDTQYF
>.|TRBV27|.|TRBJ1-1
TGTGCCAGCGGGCCCGCGGCGGGGAACACTGAAGCTTTCTTT
CASGPAAGNTEAFF
>.|TRBV7-2|.|TRBJ1-5
TGTGCCAGCGCGGGGGAGGTAACTTTGTATAGCAATCAGCCCCAGCATTTT
CASAGEVTLYSNQPQHF
>.|TRBV18|.|TRBJ1-2
TGTGCCAGCTCACCAACAGAAAACTATGGCTACACCTTC
CASSPTENYGYTF
>.|TRBV30|.|TRBJ2-3
TGTGCCTGGAGTGCCCGACTATCTAGAGGGGATACGCAGTATTTT
CAWSARLSRGDTQYF
>.|TRBV7-2|.|TRBJ2-1
TGTGCCTGCAGCTCCCTTTACAATGAGCAGTTCTTC
CACSSLYNEQFF
>TRBD2|TRBV18|.|TRBJ2-7
TGTGCCAGCTCACCACGGACGGGGGGAGCCGAGCAGTACTTC
CASSPRTGGAEQYF
>TRBD1|TRBV4-2|.|TRBJ1-2
TGTGCCAGCAGCCAAGATAAGGGGGCAAATAACTATGGCTACACCTTC
CASSQDKGANNYGYTF
>TRBD1|TRBV4-3|.|TRBJ2-7
TGCGCCAGCAGCCGCACAGGGGGCAACGAGCAGTACTTC
CASSRTGGNEQYF
>.|TRBV7-3|.|TRBJ1-6
TGTGCCAGCAGCTTACGGCAGGATGATAATTCACCCCTCCACTTT
CASSLRQDDNSPLHF
>TRBD1|TRBV6-1|.|TRBJ1-6
TGTGCCAGCAGTGTAGGACAGGGTGGTAATTCACCCCTCCACTTT
CASSVGQGGNSPLHF
>TRBD1|TRBV19|.|TRBJ1-1
TGTGCCAGTACAACCCAGGGGGTCGGTGAAGCTTTCTTT
CASTTQGVGEAFF
>.|TRBV27|.|TRBJ1-2
TGTGCCAGCAGTTTATCGCTCCTAGCTAACACGGATGAATATGGCTACACCTTC
CASSLSLLANTDEYGYTF
>.|TRBV28|.|TRBJ1-5
TGTGCCAGCAGCCTTGATTCGGGCAATCAGCCCCAGCATTTT
CASSLDSGNQPQHF
>TRBD1|TRBV2|.|TRBJ2-1
TGTGCCAGCAGAGACAGGGGTGATGAGCAGTTCTTC
CASRDRGDEQFF
>TRBD1|TRBV28|few|TRBJ1-3
TGTGCCACAATGACAGGGACCAACACCATATATTTT
CATMTGTNTIYF
>.|TRBV19|few|TRBJ2-5
TGTGCCAGTAGTCCAGGGCGGGGAGGACAAGAGACCCAGTACTTC
CASSPGRGGQETQYF
>TRBD1|TRBV7-9|.|TRBJ1-5
TGTGCCAGCAGCAAGACAGGGGGAAGTGAGCCCCAGCATTTT
CASSKTGGSEPQHF
>.|TRBV11-2|.|TRBJ1-6
TGTGCCAGCAGCCTCCGGGGAGGTGGGCATTCACCCCTCCACTTT
CASSLRGGGHSPLHF
>TRBD1|TRBV5-1|.|TRBJ2-1
TGCGCCAGCAGCCGAGACGGGGACAGGGTTCTCTTC
CASSRDGDRVLF
>.|TRBV2|.|TRBJ1-5
TGTGCCATCCTACAGGGTAGCAGTCAGCCCCAGCATTTT
CAILQGSSQPQHF
>TRBD1|TRBV7-6|.|TRBJ2-7
TGTGCCAGCAGCAAAGGACAGGGGCATATATCCTACGAGCAGTACTTC
CASSKGQGHISYEQYF
>.|TRBV14|.|TRBJ2-1
TGTGCCAGCAGCCAATTAGGGGGCTACAATGAGCAGTTCTTC
CASSQLGGYNEQFF
>.|TRBV18|.|TRBJ1-3
TGTGCCAGCTCACAGGGGGAGCACGGAAACACCATATATTTT
CASSQGEHGNTIYF
>.|TRBV5-6|.|TRBJ1-1
TGTGCCAGCAACTGGAGGGGGAACACTGAAGCTTTCTTT
CASNWRGNTEAFF
>.|TRBV7-3|.|TRBJ2-3
TGTGCCAGCAGCTTCGGGGGAGATACGCAGTATTTT
CASSFGGDTQYF
>TRBD1|TRBV5-6|few|TRBJ1-5
TGTGCCAGCAGCTTGGGAATAAAGGGGGCGGGAAGCAATCAGCCCCAGCATTTT
CASSLGIKGAGSNQPQHF
>.|TRBV7-8|.|TRBJ1-5
TGTGCCAGCAGCTTAGCGAGCGATTATCCCTCACAGCCCCAGCATTTT
CASSLASDYPSQPQHF
>TRBD1|TRBV7-2|.|TRBJ2-3
TGTGCCAGCAGCCAGGACAGGGACACAGATACGCAGTATTTT
CASSQDRDTDTQYF
>.|TRBV29-1|.|TRBJ2-6
TGCAGCGCTCAGTCTGGGGCCAACGTCCTGACTTTC
CSAQSGANVLTF
>.|TRBV5-1|.|TRBJ2-5
TGCGCCAGCAGCTGGGGTCAAACGGGGGAGGCCCAGTACTTC
CASSWGQTGEAQYF
>TRBD1|TRBV7-2|few|TRBJ2-7
TGTGCCAGCAGCGATATCGGACAGGGGGCGGGTGAGCAGTACTTC
CASSDIGQGAGEQYF
>TRBD1|TRBV5-1|.|TRBJ2-7
TGCGCCAGCAGCCCCCTCGGACAGGGGTTGTCCTACGAGCAGTACTTC
CASSPLGQGLSYEQYF